This T cell receptor beta chain derives from a study of cytomegalovirus exposure and HLA in healthy donors. Study-wide results and limits: A previous analysis found most TCR beta V segments productive roughly 87% or roughly 30% of the time. Other equally common chains were less clonally expanded than HLA-associated TCR beta chains, a later analysis showed.

The PCR used 60 Vbeta and 13 Jbeta primers. Using immunoSEQ multiplex PCR, the repertoire was profiled, and TCRdb retains in-frame clones only, with some absent. The table records roughly 220,000 clones, around 80% of them present only once. With respect to this clone: The antigen is not known.

There are 16 residues in the CDR3. The V end was cut by 4 bases, the J end by 3 bases, with 18 bases between. The germline gives CDR1 SGHRS, CDR2 YFSETQ. This rearrangement joins TRBV5-1 to TRBJ2-3; TRBD2 might be the D (6 bases). Sequenced material: PBMCs. This sequence was found in a man aged 45-65 years in good health and CMV-seronegative. The CDR3: CASSTSLLAATDTQYF. The CDR3 DNA sequence: TGCGCCAGCAGCACCTCCCTTTTAGCGGCTACAGATACGCAGTATTTT. The variable domain in full, completed from reference TRBV5-1 and TRBJ2-3, reads KAGVTQTPRYLIKTRGQQVTLSCSPISGHRSVSWYQQTPGQGLQFLFEYFSETQRNKGNFPGRFSGRQFSNSRSEMNVSTLELGDSALYLCASSTSLLAATDTQYFGPGTRLTVL.